Detailed here is one TCR beta chain. Categorization into cohorts depended on clinical history that participants reported. The sample is drawn from a study of blood T cell repertoires in COVID-19. Study overall: T cells, B-cell-depleted T cells, or PBMCs provided the cDNA or gDNA that served as material.

Data came from immunoSEQ multiplex PCR; TCRdb stores just in-frame clones and leaves some out. The table has almost 500,000 clones, about 88% seen once. This CDR3 contains 15 residues. The germline V and J ends were trimmed by 1 base and 1 base, with 10 bases remaining between them. The V gene's germline CDR1 is LGHNA and CDR2 YNFKEQ. This clonotype originated in a woman in her sixties who had recovered from COVID-19. The rearrangement joins TRBV4-2 to TRBJ2-5; unclear D gene. Sequencing was done on a sample of PBMCs or T cells enriched from blood (not recorded which). CDR3 sequence reads: CASSQVQFIQETQYF. CDR3 sequence (DNA): TGTGCCAGCAGCCAAGTACAGTTCATCCAAGAGACCCAGTACTTC.